The clone carrying this T cell receptor beta chain occurred once. Here immunoSEQ multiplex PCR was the method, and the copy in TCRdb shows in-frame clones only, minus some. The sample includes more than 12,000 clones, 55% to 80% of them seen just once. Trimming took off 0 bases at V and 2 bases at J, with 5 bases between the two ends. CDR3 size: 13 residues. Germline assignment: CDR1 SGHRS and CDR2 YFSETQ. The data are from a study of radiotherapy plus CTLA-4 blockade in lung cancer. On the study more broadly: Disease control was achieved by over 25% of patients, and objective responses by about 19%.

The source of this sequence is a human donor with non-small cell lung cancer whose response to radiotherapy plus ipilimumab could not be evaluated. The rearrangement links TRBV5-1 to TRBJ1-1; no reliable D call. Material: peripheral blood, obtained from a patient treated with radiotherapy plus ipilimumab. CDR3 amino acids: CASSLVSNTEAFF. CDR3 nucleotides: TGCGCCAGCAGCTTGGTGAGCAACACTGAAGCTTTCTTT.